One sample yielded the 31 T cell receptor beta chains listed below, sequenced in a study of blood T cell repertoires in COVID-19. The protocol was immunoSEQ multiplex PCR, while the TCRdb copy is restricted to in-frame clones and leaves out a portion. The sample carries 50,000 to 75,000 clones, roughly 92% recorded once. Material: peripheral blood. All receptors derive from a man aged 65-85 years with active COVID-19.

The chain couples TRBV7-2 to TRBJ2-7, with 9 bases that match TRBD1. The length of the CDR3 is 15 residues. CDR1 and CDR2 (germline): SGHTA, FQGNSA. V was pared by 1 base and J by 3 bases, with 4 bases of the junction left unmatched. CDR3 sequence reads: CASSLGPGQGYEQYF. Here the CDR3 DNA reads TGTGCCAGCAGCTTAGGGCCGGGACAGGGCTACGAGCAGTACTTC.

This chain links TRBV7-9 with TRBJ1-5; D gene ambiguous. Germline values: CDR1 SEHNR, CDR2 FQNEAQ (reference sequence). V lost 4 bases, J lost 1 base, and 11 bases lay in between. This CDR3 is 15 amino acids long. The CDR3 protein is CASSSDLLSNQPQHF. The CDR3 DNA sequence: TGTGCCAGCAGCTCCGACTTATTGAGCAATCAGCCCCAGCATTTT.

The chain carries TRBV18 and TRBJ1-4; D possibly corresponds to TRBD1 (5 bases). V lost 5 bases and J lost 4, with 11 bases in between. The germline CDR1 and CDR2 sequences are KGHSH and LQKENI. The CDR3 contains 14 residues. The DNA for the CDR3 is TGTGCCAGCTCAGCCGGGGGGAGTAATGAAAAACTGTTTTTT. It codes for CASSAGGSNEKLFF.

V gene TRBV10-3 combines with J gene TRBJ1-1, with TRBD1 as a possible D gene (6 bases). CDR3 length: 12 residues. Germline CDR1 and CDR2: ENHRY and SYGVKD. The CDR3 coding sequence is TGTGCAACCGGGGGGCGGAACACTGAAGCTTTCTTT. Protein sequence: CATGGRNTEAFF.

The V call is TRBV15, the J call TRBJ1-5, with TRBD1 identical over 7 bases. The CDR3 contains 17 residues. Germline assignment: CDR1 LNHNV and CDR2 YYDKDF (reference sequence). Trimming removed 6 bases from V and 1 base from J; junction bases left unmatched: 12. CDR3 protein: CATRGGFDRASNQPQHF. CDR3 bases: TGTGCCACCAGGGGCGGGTTTGACAGGGCCAGCAATCAGCCCCAGCATTTT. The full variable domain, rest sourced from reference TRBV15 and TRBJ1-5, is DAMVIQNPRYQVTQFGKPVTLSCSQTLNHNVMYWYQQKSSQAPKLLFHYYDKDFNNEADTPDNFQSRRPNTSFCFLDIRSPGLGDTAMYLCATRGGFDRASNQPQHFGDGTRLSIL.

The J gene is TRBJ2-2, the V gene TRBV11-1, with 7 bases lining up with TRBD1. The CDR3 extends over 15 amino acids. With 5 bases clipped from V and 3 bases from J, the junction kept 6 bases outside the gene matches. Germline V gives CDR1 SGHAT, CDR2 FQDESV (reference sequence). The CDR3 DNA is TGTGCCAGCAGCCCAGGGGGTCTTGACACCGGGGAGCTGTTTTTT. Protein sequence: CASSPGGLDTGELFF.

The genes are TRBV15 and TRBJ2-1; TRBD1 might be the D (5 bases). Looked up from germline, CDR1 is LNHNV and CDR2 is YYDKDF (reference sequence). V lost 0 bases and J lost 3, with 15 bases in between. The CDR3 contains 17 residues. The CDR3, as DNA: TGTGCCACCAGCAGAGATGGATTGGGGCAGAACTACAATGAGCAGTTCTTC. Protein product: CATSRDGLGQNYNEQFF.

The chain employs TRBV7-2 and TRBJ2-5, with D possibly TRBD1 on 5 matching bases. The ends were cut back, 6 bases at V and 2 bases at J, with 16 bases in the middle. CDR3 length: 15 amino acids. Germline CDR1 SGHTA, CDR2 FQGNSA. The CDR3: CASSSMGRLQETQYF. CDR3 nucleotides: TGTGCCAGCAGTTCTATGGGGCGTCTACAAGAGACCCAGTACTTC.

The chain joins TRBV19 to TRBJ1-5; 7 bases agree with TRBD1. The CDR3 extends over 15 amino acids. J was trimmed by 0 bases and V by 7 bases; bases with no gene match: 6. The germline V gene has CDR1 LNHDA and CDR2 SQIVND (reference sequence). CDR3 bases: TGTGCCAGTATGGGGACAGCATATAGCAATCAGCCCCAGCATTTT. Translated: CASMGTAYSNQPQHF.

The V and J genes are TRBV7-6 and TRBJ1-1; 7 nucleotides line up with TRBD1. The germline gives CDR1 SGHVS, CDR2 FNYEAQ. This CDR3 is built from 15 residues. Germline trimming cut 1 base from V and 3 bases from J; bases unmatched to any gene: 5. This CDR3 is CASSLGQGGHTEAFF. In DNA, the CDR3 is TGTGCCAGCAGCTTAGGGCAGGGGGGTCACACTGAAGCTTTCTTT.

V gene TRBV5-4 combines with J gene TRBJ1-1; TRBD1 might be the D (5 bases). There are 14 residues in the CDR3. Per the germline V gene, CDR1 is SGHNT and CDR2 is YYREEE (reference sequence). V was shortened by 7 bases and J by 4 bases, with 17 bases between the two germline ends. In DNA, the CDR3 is TGTGCCAGCCACAGCGGGGGATTTAGCACTGAAGCTTTCTTT. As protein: CASHSGGFSTEAFF. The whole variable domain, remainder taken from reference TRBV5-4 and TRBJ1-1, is ETGVTQSPTHLIKTRGQQVTLRCSSQSGHNTVSWYQQALGQGPQFIFQYYREEENGRGNFPPRFSGLQFPNYSSELNVNALELDDSALYLCASHSGGFSTEAFFGQGTRLTVV.

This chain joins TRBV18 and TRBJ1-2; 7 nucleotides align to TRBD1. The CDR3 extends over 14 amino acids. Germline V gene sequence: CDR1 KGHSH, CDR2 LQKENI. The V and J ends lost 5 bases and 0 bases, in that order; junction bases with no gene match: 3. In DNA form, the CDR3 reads TGTGCCAGCTCAGTGACAGGGTCTAACTATGGCTACACCTTC. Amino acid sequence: CASSVTGSNYGYTF.

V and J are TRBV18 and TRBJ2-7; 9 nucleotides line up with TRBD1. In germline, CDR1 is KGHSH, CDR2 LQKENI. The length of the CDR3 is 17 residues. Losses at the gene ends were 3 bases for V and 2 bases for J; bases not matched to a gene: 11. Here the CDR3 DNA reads TGTGCCAGCTCACCTCGGAGAGCGGGACAGGGAGCCTACGAGCAGTACTTC. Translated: CASSPRRAGQGAYEQYF. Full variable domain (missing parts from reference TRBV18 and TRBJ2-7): NAGVMQNPRHLVRRRGQEARLRCSPMKGHSHVYWYRQLPEEGLKFMVYLQKENIIDESGMPKERFSAEFPKEGPSILRIQQVVRGDSAAYFCASSPRRAGQGAYEQYFGPGTRLTVT.

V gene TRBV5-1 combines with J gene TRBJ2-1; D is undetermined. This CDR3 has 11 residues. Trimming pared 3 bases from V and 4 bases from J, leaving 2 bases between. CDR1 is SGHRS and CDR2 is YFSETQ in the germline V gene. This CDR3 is CASSSYNEQFF. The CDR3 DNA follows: TGCGCCAGCAGCTCTTACAATGAGCAGTTCTTC.

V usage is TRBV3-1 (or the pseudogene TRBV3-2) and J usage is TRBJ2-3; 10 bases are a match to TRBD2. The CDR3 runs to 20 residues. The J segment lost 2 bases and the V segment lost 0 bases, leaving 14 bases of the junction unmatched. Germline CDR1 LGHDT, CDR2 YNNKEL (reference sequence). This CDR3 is CASSQEPGLAINPHTDTQYF. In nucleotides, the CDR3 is TGTGCCAGCAGCCAAGAACCGGGACTAGCGATTAATCCACACACAGATACGCAGTATTTT.

The CDR3 spells CASNPTGIHNSPLHF. The CDR3 DNA follows: TGTGCCAGTAACCCGACAGGGATACATAATTCACCCCTCCACTTT. V and J are TRBV19 and TRBJ1-6; 7 bases match TRBD1. This CDR3 spans 15 amino acids. In germline, CDR1 is LNHDA, CDR2 SQIVND (reference sequence). The V gene end was trimmed by 7 bases and the J gene end by 5 bases; junction bases not matched to a gene: 8.

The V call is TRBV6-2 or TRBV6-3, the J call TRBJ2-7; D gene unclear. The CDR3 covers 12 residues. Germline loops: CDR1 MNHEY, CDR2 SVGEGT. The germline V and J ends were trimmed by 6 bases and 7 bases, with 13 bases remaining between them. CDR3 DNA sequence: TGTGCCAGCAGCCCTGGGCTGAGAGAGCAGTACGTC. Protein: CASSPGLREQYV.

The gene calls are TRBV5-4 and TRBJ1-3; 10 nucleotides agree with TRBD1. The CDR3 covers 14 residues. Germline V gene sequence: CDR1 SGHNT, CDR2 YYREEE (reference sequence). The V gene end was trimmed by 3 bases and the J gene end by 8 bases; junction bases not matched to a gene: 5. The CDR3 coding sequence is TGTGCCAGCAGCTCGGGACAGGGGAGGGACACCATATATTTT. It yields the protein CASSSGQGRDTIYF.

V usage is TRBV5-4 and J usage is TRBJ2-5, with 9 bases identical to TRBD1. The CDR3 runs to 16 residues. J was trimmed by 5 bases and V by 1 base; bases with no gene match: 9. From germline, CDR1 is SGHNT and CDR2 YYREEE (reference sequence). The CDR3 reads CASSLLDTGGAETQYF. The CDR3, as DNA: TGTGCCAGCAGCTTGTTGGATACAGGGGGCGCGGAGACCCAGTACTTC.

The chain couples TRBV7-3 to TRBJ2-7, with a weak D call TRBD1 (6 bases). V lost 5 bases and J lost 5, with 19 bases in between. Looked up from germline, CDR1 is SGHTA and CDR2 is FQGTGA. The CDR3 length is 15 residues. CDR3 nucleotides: TGTGCCAGCAGCCCCAGGCCAACAGGGTTCCACGAGCAGTACTTC. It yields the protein CASSPRPTGFHEQYF.

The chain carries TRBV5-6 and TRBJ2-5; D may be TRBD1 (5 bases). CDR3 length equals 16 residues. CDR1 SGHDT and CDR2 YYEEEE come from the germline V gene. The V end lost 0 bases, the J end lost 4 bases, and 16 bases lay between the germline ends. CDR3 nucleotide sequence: TGTGCCAGCAGCTTGGTCCTCTCAGGGCGAGGAGAGACCCAGTACTTC. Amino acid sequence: CASSLVLSGRGETQYF.

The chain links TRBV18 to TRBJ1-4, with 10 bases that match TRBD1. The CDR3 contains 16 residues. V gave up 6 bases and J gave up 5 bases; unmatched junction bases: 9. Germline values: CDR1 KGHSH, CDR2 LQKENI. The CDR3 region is CASSPLSGQGNEKLFF. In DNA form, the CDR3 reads TGTGCCAGCTCGCCCCTTTCGGGACAGGGGAATGAAAAACTGTTTTTT.

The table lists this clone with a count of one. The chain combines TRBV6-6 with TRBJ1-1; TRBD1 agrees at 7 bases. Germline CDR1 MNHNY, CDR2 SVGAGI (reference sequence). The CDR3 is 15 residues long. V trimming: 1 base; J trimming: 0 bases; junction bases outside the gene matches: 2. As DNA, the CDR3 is TGTGCCAGCAGTTACTTGAGGGGGCTGAACACTGAAGCTTTCTTT. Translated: CASSYLRGLNTEAFF.

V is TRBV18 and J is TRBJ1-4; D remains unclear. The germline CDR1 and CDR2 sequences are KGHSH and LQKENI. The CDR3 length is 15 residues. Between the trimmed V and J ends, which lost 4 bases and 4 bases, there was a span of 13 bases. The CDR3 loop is CASSLSRDYNEKLFF. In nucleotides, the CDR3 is TGTGCCAGCTCACTTTCACGGGATTATAATGAAAAACTGTTTTTT.

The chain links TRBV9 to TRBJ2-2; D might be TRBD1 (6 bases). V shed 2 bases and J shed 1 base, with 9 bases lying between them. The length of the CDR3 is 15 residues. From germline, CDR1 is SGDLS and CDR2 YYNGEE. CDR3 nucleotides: TGTGCCAGCAGCGTCCTACAGGGGAACACCGGGGAGCTGTTTTTT. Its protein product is CASSVLQGNTGELFF.

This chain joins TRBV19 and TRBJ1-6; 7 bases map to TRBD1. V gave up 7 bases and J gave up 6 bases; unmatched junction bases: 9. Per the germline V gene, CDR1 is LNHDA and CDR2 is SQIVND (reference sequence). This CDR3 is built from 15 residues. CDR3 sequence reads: CASTDRTRANSPLHF. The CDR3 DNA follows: TGTGCCAGTACGGACAGGACCCGTGCTAATTCACCCCTCCACTTT. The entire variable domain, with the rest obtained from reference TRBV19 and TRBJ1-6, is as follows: DGGITQSPKYLFRKEGQNVTLSCEQNLNHDAMYWYRQDPGQGLRLIYYSQIVNDFQKGDIAEGYSVSREKKESFPLTVTSAQKNPTAFYLCASTDRTRANSPLHFGNGTRLTVT.

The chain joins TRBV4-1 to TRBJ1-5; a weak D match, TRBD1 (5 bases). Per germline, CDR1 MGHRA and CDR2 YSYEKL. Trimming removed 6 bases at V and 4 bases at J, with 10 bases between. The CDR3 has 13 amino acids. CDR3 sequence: CASSFGANQPQHF. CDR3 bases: TGCGCCAGCAGTTTTGGGGCTAATCAGCCCCAGCATTTT.

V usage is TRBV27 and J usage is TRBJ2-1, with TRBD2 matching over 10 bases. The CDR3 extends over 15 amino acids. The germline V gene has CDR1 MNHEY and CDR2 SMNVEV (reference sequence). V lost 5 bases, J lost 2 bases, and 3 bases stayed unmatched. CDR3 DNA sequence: TGTGCCAGCAGTCGTAGCGGGGGGACCTACAATGAGCAGTTCTTC. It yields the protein CASSRSGGTYNEQFF.

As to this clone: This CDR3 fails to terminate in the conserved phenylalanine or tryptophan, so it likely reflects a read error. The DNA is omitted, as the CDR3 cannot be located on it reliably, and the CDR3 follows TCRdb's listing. The CDR3 sequence is CASSEGGTGGL. The chain has TRBV2 and TRBJ2-7; the D segment call TRBD1 is taken from the table without a DNA check. Germline CDR1 reads SNHLY; CDR2 reads FYNNEI. The CDR3 length is 11 residues, termini included.

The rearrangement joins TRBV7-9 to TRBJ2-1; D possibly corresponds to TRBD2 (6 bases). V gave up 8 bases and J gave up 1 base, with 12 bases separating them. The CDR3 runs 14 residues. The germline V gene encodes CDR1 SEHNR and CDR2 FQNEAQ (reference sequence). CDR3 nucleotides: TGTGCCAGCGTGGACGGGGGATCCTACAATGAGCAGTTCTTC. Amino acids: CASVDGGSYNEQFF.

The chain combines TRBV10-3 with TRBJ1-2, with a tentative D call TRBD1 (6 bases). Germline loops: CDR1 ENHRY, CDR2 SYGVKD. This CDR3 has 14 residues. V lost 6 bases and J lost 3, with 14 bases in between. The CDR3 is CAIRPTGSDYGYTF. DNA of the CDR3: TGTGCCATCAGACCCACAGGGAGTGACTATGGCTACACCTTC.